Below are 12 T cell receptor beta chains sequenced from a single sample in a study of shared clonotypes between healthy human individuals. Profiling relied on immunoSEQ multiplex PCR, and the TCRdb table lists in-frame clones only, not all of them. The table records over a million clones, roughly 75% of them present only once. Sequencing used memory CD4+ T cells sorted from blood. Stated subset: CD45RA-negative fraction. The source is a man aged 18 to 35 in good health.

V gene TRBV11-3 combines with J gene TRBJ2-1; D uncertain. The CDR3 length is 15 residues. Germline CDR1 SGHNT, CDR2 YENEEA. The V and J ends lost 0 bases and 8 bases respectively, with 14 bases between them. This CDR3 reads CASSLEGSKNDEQFF. CDR3 DNA sequence: TGTGCCAGCAGCTTAGAAGGGTCTAAGAACGATGAGCAGTTCTTC.

This chain joins TRBV7-2 and TRBJ2-5; unclear D gene. The CDR3 is 14 residues long. Deletions cut 1 base from V and 1 base from J, with 7 bases between. Germline CDR1 reads SGHTA; CDR2 reads FQGNSA. This CDR3 reads CASSLGPIQETQYF. The CDR3 bases are TGTGCCAGCAGCTTAGGGCCGATCCAAGAGACCCAGTACTTC.

The chain recombines TRBV28 with TRBJ1-5, with D possibly TRBD1 on 6 matching bases. The V and J ends lost 2 bases and 0 bases respectively, with 14 bases between them. The CDR3 is 17 amino acids. The germline V gene has CDR1 MDHEN and CDR2 SYDVKM. CDR3 DNA: TGTGCCAGCAGTTTACAGGGGCGAGGATATAGCAATCAGCCCCAGCATTTT. Its translation: CASSLQGRGYSNQPQHF.

About this clone: Different DNA sequences within this sample yield the same CDR3. The V and J genes are TRBV4-1 and TRBJ2-5; 12 bases match TRBD2. V lost 1 base to trimming and J lost 5 bases; unmatched junction nucleotides: 5. The germline gives CDR1 MGHRA, CDR2 YSYEKL. There are 16 residues in the CDR3. Here the CDR3 reads CASSQVLAGGRETQYF. The CDR3 region has the DNA TGCGCCAGCAGCCAAGTGCTAGCGGGGGGGCGGGAGACCCAGTACTTC.

The CDR3 DNA is TGTGCCAGCAGCTTAAGTGGGACGAACACTGAAGCTTTCTTT. It encodes CASSLSGTNTEAFF. The V gene is TRBV7-9, the J gene TRBJ1-1; perhaps TRBD1 as D (5 bases). The CDR3 has 14 residues. Looked up from germline, CDR1 is SEHNR and CDR2 is FQNEAQ (reference sequence). V gave up 2 bases and J gave up 1 base, with 8 bases separating them.

This clone was found a few times. The chain employs TRBV9 and TRBJ2-1, with 10 bases matching TRBD2. Trimming at V came to 2 bases and at J to 9 bases, leaving 5 bases not matched to a gene. The germline V gene has CDR1 SGDLS and CDR2 YYNGEE. The CDR3 sequence is 14 residues long. The CDR3: CASSVSGGAGEQFF. CDR3 sequence (DNA): TGTGCCAGCAGCGTGAGCGGGGGGGCAGGTGAGCAGTTCTTC.

The chain has TRBV28 and TRBJ2-5; 11 bases agree with TRBD1. V shed 5 bases, J shed 5 bases, and the junction held 7 bases outside the gene matches. The CDR3 loop spans 15 amino acids. CDR1 MDHEN and CDR2 SYDVKM come from the germline V gene. CDR3 in amino acids: CASSGQGANMETQYF. As DNA, the CDR3 is TGTGCCAGCAGTGGACAGGGGGCAAATATGGAGACCCAGTACTTC.

The V and J genes are TRBV27 and TRBJ1-1; D is ambiguous. CDR3 size: 14 residues. Trimming removed 0 bases from V and 4 bases from J, with 9 bases in between. The germline V gene has CDR1 MNHEY and CDR2 SMNVEV (reference sequence). The CDR3 loop is CASSLSTVGTEAFF. The DNA for the CDR3 is TGTGCCAGCAGTTTATCAACGGTGGGCACTGAAGCTTTCTTT.

The rearrangement uses TRBV7-2 and TRBJ1-2, with D maybe TRBD1 (5 bases). CDR3 length: 13 residues. V shed 1 base and J shed 8 bases, with 11 bases lying between them. The germline V gene has CDR1 SGHTA and CDR2 FQGNSA. For the CDR3, the DNA is TGTGCCAGCAGCTTAGATCAGGGTACGGGCTACACCTTC. Amino acids: CASSLDQGTGYTF. The full variable domain, with the rest looked up from reference TRBV7-2 and TRBJ1-2, is GAGVSQSPSNKVTEKGKDVELRCDPISGHTALYWYRQSLGQGLEFLIYFQGNSAPDKSGLPSDRFSAERTGGSVSTLTIQRTQQEDSAVYLCASSLDQGTGYTFGSGTRLTVV.

This clone was seen more than once but under ten times. The V and J genes are TRBV9 and TRBJ1-6; D perhaps matches TRBD1 (5 bases). V shed 0 bases and J shed 8 bases, with 9 bases lying between them. Germline CDR1 reads SGDLS; CDR2 reads YYNGEE. The CDR3 consists of 14 residues. The CDR3 DNA follows: TGTGCCAGCAGCGTAGGAGTACAGGATTCACCCCTCCACTTT. Protein sequence: CASSVGVQDSPLHF.

The chain carries TRBV28 and TRBJ1-1, with TRBD1 identical over 8 bases. The CDR3 is 15 amino acids. J gave up 6 bases and V 5 bases, and 11 bases lay outside the gene matches. CDR1 is MDHEN, CDR2 SYDVKM, per germline. CDR3 nucleotide sequence: TGTGCCAGCAGTCAAATTTACGGACAGGGCTCTGAAGCTTTCTTT. Its protein product is CASSQIYGQGSEAFF.

The chain carries TRBV7-9 and TRBJ1-1, with D perhaps TRBD1 (6 bases). This CDR3 spans 14 amino acids. V shed 1 base and J shed 6 bases, with 12 bases lying between them. Germline values: CDR1 SEHNR, CDR2 FQNEAQ (reference sequence). As DNA, the CDR3 is TGTGCCAGCAGCTTAGGAACGGGGGCCCCTGAAGCTTTCTTT. Protein sequence: CASSLGTGAPEAFF.